This T cell receptor beta chain derives from a study of identical twins. TCRdb passed the 5' RACE reads through MiXCR, listing each CDR3 protein once. The table has 1.5 million to 2 million distinct CDR3 sequences, roughly 35% seen once. This clonotype has a handful of counts. The CDR3 consists of 15 residues. The V end lost 7 bases, the J end lost 8 bases, and 22 bases lay between the germline ends. Germline CDR1 SGHRS, CDR2 YFSETQ. The source is a newborn girl in good health. Sequencing used cord blood. This chain uses TRBV5-1 with TRBJ2-1, with a possible D match to TRBD2 (6 bases). The CDR3 region is CASGADYHGAYEQFF. CDR3 DNA sequence: TGCGCCAGCGGAGCGGACTACCACGGGGCGTATGAGCAGTTCTTC.